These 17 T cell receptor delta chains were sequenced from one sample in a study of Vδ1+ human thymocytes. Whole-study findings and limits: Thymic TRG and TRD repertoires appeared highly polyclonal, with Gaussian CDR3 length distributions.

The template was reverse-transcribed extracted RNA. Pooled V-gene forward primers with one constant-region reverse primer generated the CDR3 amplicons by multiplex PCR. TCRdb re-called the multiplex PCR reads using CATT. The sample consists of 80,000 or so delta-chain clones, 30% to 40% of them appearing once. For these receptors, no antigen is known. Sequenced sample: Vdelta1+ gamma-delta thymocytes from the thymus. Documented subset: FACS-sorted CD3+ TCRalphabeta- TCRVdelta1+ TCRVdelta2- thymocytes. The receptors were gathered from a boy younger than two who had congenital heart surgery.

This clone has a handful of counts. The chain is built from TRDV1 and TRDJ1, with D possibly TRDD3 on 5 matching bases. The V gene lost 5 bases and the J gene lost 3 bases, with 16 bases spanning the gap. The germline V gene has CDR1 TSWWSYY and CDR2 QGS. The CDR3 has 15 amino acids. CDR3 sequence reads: CALGFRGGDADKLIF. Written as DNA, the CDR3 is TGTGCTCTTGGGTTTCGGGGGGGTGATGCCGATAAACTCATCTTT.

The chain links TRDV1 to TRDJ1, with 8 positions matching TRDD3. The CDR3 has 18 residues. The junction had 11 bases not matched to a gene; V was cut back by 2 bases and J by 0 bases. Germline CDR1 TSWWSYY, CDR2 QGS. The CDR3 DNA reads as TGTGCTCTTGGGGAATTGCAAGCTGGGGGAGCAAACACCGATAAACTCATCTTT. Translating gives CALGELQAGGANTDKLIF.

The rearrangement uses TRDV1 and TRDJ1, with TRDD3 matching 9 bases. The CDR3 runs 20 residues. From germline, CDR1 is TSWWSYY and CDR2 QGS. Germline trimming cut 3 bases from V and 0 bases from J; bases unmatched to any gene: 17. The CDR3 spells CALGEGWWGIYPRYTDKLIF. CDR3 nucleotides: TGTGCTCTTGGGGAGGGATGGTGGGGGATATACCCGAGGTACACCGATAAACTCATCTTT.

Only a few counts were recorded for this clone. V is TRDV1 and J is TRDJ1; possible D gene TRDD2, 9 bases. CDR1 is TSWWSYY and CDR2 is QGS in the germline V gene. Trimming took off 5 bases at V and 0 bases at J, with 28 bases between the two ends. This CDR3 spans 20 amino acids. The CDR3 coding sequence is TGTGCTCTTGGGTGGCCTTCCTACACTGGGGGCCACCTTTACACCGATAAACTCATCTTT. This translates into CALGWPSYTGGHLYTDKLIF.

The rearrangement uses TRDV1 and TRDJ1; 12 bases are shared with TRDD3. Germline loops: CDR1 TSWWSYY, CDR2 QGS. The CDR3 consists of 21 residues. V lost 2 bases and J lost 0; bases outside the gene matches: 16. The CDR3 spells CALGERFPGGYVRRYTDKLIF. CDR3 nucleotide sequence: TGTGCTCTTGGGGAAAGATTCCCTGGGGGATACGTTCGACGGTACACCGATAAACTCATCTTT.

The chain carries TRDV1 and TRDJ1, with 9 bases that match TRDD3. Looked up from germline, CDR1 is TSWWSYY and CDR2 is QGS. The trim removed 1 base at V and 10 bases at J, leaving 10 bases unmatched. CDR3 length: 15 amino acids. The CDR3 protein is CALGEQEGLGDGLIF. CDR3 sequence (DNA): TGTGCTCTTGGGGAACAGGAGGGACTGGGGGACGGACTCATCTTT.

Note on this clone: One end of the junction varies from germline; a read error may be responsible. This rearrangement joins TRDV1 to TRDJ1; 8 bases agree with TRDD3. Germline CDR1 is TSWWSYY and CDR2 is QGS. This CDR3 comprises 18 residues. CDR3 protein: CALGELKLGDLYTDKPIF. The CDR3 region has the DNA TGTGCTCTTGGGGAACTAAAGCTGGGGGACCTGTACACCGATAAACCCATCTTT.

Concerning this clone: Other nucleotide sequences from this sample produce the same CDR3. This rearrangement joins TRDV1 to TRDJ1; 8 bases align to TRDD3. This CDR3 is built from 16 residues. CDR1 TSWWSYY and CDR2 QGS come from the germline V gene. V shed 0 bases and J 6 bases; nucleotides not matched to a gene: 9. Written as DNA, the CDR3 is TGTGCTCTTGGGGAACTCATCCTTGGGGATACCAATAAACTCATCTTT. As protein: CALGELILGDTNKLIF.

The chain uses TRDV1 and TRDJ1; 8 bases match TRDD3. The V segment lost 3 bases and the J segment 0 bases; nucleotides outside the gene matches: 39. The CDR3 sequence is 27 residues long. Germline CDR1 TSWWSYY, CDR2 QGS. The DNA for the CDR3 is TGTGCTCTTGGGGACACAATCTTCTTTCCTCTACGGTCCTTGGGGGATCCCGAATTCGTGTACACCGATAAACTCATCTTT. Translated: CALGDTIFFPLRSLGDPEFVYTDKLIF.

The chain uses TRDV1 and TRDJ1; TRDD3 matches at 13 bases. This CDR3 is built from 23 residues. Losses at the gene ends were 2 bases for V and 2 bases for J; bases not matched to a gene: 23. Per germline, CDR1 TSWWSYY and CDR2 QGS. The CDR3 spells CALGESGTSPRRTGGYATDKLIF. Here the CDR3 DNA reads TGTGCTCTTGGGGAATCGGGGACTTCCCCTCGTCGAACTGGGGGATACGCGACCGATAAACTCATCTTT.

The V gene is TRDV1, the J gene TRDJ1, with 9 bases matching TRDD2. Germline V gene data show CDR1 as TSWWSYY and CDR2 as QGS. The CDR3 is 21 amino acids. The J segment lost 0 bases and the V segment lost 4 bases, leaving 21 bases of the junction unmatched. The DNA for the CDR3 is TGTGCTCTTGGGGCCCCTTCCTACGGTTGGGGCCACCGCGGGTACACCGATAAACTCATCTTT. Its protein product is CALGAPSYGWGHRGYTDKLIF.

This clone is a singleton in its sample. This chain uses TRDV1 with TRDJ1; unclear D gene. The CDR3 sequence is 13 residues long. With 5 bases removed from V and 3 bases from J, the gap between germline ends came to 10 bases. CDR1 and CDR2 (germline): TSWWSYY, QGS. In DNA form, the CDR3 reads TGTGCTCTTGGGCTGGATTACGCCGATAAACTCATCTTT. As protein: CALGLDYADKLIF.

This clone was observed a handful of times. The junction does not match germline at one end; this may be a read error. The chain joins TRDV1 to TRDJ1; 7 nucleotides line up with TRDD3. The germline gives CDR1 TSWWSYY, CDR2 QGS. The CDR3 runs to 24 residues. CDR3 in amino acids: CALGADLNFPRTGDTLMYTDKLTF. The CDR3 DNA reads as TGTGCTCTTGGGGCCGACCTGAACTTCCCCCGTACTGGGGACACCTTAATGTACACCGATAAACTCACCTTT.

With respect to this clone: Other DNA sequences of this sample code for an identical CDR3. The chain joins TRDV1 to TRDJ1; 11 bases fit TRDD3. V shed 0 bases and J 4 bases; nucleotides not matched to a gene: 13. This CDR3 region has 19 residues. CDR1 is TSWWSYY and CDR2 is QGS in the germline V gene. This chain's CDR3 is CALGELGLAWGIPIDKLIF. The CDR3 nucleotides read TGTGCTCTTGGGGAACTAGGGCTCGCCTGGGGGATACCTATCGATAAACTCATCTTT.

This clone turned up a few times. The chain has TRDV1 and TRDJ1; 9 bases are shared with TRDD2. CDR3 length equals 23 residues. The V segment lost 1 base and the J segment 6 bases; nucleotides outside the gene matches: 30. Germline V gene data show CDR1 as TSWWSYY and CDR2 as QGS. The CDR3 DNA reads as TGTGCTCTTGGGGAACCTTTCGGGCGGCCTTCCTACGTATCCTGGGGTGACCCGCATAAACTCATCTTT. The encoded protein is CALGEPFGRPSYVSWGDPHKLIF.

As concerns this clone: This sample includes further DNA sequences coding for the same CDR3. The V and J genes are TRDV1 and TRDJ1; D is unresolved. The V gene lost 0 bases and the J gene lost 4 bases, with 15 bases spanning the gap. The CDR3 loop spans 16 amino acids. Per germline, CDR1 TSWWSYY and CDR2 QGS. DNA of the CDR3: TGTGCTCTTGGGGAACTACCAGTCGCCTTGGGCGATAAACTCATCTTT. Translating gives CALGELPVALGDKLIF.

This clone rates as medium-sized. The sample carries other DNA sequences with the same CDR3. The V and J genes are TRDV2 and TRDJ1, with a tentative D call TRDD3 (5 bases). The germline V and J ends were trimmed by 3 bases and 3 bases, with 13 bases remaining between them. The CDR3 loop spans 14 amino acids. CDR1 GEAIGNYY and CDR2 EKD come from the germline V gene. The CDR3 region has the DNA TGTGCCTGTGACTTTTGTACTGGAGCCGATAAACTCATCTTT. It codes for CACDFCTGADKLIF.